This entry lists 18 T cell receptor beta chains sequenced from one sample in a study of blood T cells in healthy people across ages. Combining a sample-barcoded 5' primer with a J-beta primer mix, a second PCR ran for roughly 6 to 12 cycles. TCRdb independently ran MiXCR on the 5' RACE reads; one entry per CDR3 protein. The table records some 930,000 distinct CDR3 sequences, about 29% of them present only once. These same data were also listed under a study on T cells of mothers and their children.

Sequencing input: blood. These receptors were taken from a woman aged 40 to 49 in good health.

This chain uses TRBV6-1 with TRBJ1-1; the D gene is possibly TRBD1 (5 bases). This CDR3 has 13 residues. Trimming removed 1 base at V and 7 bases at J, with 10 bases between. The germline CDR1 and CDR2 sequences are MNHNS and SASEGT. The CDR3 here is CASSEGGWGEAFF. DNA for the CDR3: TGTGCCAGCAGTGAAGGGGGCTGGGGTGAAGCTTTCTTT.

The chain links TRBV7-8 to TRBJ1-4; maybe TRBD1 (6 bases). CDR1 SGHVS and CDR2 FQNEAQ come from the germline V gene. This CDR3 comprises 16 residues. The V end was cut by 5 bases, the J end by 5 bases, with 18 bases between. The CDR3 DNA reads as TGTGCCAGCAGCCCCTATACAGGGTTACAAAATGAAAAACTGTTTTTT. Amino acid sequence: CASSPYTGLQNEKLFF.

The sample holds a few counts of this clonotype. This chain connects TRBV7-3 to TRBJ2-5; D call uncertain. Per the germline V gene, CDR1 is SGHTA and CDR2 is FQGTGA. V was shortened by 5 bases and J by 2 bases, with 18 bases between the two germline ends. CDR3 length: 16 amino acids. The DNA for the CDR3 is TGTGCCAGCAGCCCACCTGGAAAGGAATTTCAAGAGACCCAGTACTTC. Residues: CASSPPGKEFQETQYF.

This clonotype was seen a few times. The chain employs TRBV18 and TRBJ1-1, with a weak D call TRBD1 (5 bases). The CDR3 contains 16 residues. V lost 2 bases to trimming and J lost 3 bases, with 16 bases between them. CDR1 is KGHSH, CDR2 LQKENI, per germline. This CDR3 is CASSPVALRGDTEAFF. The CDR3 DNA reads TGTGCCAGCTCACCAGTGGCCCTCCGGGGGGACACTGAAGCTTTCTTT.

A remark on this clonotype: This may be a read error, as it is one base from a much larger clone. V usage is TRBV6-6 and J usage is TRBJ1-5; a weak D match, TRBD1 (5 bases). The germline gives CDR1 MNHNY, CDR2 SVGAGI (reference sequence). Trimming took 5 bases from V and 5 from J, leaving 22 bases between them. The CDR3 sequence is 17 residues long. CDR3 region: CASSPRTSEGSDQPQHF. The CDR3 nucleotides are TGTGCCAGCAGTCCCCGGACATCCGAGGGGAGCGATCAGCCCCAGCATTTT.

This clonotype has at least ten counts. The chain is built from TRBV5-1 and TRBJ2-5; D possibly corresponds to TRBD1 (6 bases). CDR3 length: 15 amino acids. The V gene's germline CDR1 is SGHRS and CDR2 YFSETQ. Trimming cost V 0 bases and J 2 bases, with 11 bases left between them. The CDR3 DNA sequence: TGCGCCAGCAGCTTGGCTTCGACAGGACAAGAGACCCAGTACTTC. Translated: CASSLASTGQETQYF.

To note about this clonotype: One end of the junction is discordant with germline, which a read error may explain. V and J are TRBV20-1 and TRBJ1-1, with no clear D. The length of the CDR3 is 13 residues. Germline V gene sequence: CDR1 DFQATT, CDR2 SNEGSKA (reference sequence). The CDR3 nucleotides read TGCAATGCTAGAGAGGTTGGTCACACTGAAGCTTTCTTT. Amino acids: CNAREVGHTEAFF.

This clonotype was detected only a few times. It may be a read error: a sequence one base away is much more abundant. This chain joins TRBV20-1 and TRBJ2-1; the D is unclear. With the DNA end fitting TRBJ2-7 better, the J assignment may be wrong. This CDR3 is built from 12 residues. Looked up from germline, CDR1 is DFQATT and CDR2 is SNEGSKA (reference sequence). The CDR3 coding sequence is TGCAGTGCTAGTAGGGCCTACAATGAGCAGTACTTC. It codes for CSASRAYNEQYF.

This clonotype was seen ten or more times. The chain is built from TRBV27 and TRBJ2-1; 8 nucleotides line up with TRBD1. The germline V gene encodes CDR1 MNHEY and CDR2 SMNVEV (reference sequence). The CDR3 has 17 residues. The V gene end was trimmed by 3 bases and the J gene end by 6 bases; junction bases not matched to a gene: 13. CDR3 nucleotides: TGTGCCAGCAGTTTCCATCCCGACAGGGGAGTGGGCAATGAGCAGTTCTTC. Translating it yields CASSFHPDRGVGNEQFF.

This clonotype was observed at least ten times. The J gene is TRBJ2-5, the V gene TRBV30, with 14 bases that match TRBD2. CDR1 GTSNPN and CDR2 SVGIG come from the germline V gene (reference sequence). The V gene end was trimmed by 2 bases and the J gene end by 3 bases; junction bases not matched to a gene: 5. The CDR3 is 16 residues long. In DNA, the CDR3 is TGTGCCTGGAGTCCACGGACTAGCGGGGGGAAAGAGACCCAGTACTTC. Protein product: CAWSPRTSGGKETQYF.

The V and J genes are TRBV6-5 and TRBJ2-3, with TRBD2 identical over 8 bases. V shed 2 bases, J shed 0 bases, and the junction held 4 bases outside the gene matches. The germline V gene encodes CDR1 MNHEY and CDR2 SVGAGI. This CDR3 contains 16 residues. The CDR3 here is CASSYDAGGSTDTQYF. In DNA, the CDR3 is TGTGCCAGCAGTTACGATGCGGGGGGCAGCACAGATACGCAGTATTTT.

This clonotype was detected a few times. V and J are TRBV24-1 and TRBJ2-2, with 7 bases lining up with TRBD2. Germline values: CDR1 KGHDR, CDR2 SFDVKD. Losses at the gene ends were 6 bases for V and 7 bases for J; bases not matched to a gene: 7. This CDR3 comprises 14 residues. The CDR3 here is CATSPRDYHGELFF. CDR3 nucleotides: TGTGCCACCAGTCCCCGGGACTACCACGGGGAGCTGTTTTTT.

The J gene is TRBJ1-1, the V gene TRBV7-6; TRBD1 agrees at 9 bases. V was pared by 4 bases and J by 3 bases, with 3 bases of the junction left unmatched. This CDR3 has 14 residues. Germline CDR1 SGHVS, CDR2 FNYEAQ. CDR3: CASSWDRADTEAFF. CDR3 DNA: TGTGCCAGCAGCTGGGACAGGGCTGACACTGAAGCTTTCTTT. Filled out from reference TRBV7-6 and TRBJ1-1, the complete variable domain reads GAGVSQSPRYKVTKRGQDVALRCDPISGHVSLYWYRQALGQGPEFLTYFNYEAQQDKSGLPNDRFSAERPEGSISTLTIQRTEQRDSAMYRCASSWDRADTEAFFGQGTRLTVV.

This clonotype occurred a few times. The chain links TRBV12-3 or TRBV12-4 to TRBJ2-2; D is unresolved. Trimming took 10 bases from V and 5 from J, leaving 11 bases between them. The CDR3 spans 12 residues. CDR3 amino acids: CATSLGTGELFF. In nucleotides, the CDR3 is TGTGCCACCTCCCTAGGGACCGGGGAGCTGTTTTTT.

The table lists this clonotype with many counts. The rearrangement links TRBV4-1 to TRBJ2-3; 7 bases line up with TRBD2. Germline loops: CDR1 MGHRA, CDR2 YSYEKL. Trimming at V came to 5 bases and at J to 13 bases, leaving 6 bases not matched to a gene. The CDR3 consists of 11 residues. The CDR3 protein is CASSGGGPEYF. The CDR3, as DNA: TGCGCCAGCAGCGGGGGGGGTCCGGAGTATTTT.

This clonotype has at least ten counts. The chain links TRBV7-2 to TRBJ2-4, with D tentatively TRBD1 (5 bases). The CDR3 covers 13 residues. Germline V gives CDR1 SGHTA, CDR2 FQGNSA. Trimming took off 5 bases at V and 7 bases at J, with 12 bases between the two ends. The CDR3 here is CASSLGAGNIQYF. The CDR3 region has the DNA TGTGCCAGCAGCCTAGGTGCAGGGAACATTCAGTACTTC.

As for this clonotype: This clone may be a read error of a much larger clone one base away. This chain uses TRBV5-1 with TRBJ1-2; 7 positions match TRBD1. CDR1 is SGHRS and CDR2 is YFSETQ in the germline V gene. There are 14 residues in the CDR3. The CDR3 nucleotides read TGCGCCGGCAGCTTGAGGTCGTGGGACAGTGGCTACACCTTC. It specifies CAGSLRSWDSGYTF.

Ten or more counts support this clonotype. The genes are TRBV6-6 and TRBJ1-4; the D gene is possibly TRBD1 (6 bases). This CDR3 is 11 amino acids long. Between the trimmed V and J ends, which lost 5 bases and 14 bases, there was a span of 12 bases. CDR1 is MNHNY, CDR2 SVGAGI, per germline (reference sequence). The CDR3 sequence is CASSGVGGLFF. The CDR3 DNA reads TGTGCCAGCAGTGGGGTTGGGGGCCTGTTTTTT.